This TCR beta chain was profiled in a study of tumor and adjacent non-tumor tissue in lung cancer. Three rounds of nested PCR, following a modified ARM-PCR protocol, produced the TCRbeta library. MiXCR was run by TCRdb on the multiplex PCR reads, yielding one entry per CDR3 protein. The sample lists around 71,000 distinct CDR3 sequences; about two thirds were seen once. RNA was extracted from bulk tissue without any cell sorting. Between August and November 2014, newly diagnosed, chemotherapy-naive lung cancer patients underwent thoracic surgery in China. Germline CDR1 and CDR2: SNHLY and FYNNEI. This CDR3 has 11 amino acids. V was shortened by 8 bases and J by 6 bases, with 10 bases between the two germline ends.

The sequenced sample consisted of lung tumor tissue. This chain links TRBV2 with TRBJ1-2; D is perhaps TRBD1 (5 bases). This clonotype was obtained from a woman aged 40 to 55 with non-small cell lung cancer. CDR3 DNA sequence: TGTGCCAGCGGGGGAGTGGATGGCTACACCTTC. It translates to CASGGVDGYTF. Complete variable domain (other parts from reference TRBV2 and TRBJ1-2): EPEVTQTPSHQVTQMGQEVILRCVPISNHLYFYWYRQILGQKVEFLVSFYNNEISEKSEIFDDQFSVERPDGSNFTLKIRSTKLEDSAMYFCASGGVDGYTFGSGTRLTVV.